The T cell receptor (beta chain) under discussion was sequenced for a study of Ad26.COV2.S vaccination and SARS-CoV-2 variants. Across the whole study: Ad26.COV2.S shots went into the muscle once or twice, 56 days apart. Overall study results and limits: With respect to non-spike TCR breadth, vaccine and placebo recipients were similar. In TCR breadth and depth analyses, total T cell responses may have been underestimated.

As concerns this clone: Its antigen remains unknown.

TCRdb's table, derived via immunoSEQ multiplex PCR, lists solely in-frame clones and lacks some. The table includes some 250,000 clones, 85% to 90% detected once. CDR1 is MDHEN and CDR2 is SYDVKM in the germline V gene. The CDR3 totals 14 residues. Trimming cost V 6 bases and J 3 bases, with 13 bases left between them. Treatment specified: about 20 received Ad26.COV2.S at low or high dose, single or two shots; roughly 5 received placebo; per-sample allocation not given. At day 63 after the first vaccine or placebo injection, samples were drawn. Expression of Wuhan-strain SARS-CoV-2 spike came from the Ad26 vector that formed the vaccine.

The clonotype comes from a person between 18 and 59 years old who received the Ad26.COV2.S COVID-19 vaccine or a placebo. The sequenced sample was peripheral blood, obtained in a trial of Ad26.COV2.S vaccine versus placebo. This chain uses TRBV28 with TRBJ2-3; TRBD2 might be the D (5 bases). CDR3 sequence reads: CASSPGVGTDTQYF. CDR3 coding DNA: TGTGCCAGCAGCCCCGGGGTTGGAACAGATACGCAGTATTTT.